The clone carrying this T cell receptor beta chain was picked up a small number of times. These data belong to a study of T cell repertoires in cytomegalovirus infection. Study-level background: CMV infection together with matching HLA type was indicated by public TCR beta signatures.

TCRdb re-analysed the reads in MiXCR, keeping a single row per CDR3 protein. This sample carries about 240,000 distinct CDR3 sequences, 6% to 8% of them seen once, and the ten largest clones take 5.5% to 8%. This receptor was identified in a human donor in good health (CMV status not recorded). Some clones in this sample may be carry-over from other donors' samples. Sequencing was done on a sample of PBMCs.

The CDR3 DNA reads TGTGCCAGCAGCTTAGAGGCCAGTGGAACTGAAGCTTTCTTT. This gives the protein CASSLEASGTEAFF. The V gene is TRBV7-9, the J gene TRBJ1-1, with D unresolved. Germline V gene sequence: CDR1 SEHNR, CDR2 FQNEAQ (reference sequence). CDR3 length: 14 amino acids. V lost 1 base and J 5 bases, leaving 11 bases between the germline ends.